A selection of T cell receptor beta chains follows, all from one sample in a study of Graves' ophthalmopathy and Graves' hyperthyroidism. TCRdb re-derived calls from the multiplex PCR reads in MiXCR, one entry per CDR3 protein. The table shows about 740,000 distinct CDR3 sequences, with 40% occurring only once. What was sequenced was peripheral blood. These receptors originate from an adult man with Graves' ophthalmopathy. The CDR3 runs from the conserved cysteine through the conserved F or W. The D gene is left open where the match is weak. Clone size is shown for a subset of rows, as once, few, many or a class of expanded clone.

d_call j_call clone_size v_call cdr3_aa cdr3_nt
- TRBJ1-2 many TRBV29-1 CSVREGDSPYTF TGCAGCGTTCGAGAAGGGGACTCCCCCTACACCTTC
TRBD1 TRBJ1-4 many TRBV2 CASRGQGAREKLFF TGTGCCAGCAGGGGACAGGGGGCGCGGGAAAAACTGTTTTTT
- TRBJ1-2 - TRBV25-1 CASSTDSGAGNYGYTF TGTGCCAGCAGTACAGACTCAGGGGCGGGCAACTATGGCTACACCTTC
- TRBJ1-2 - TRBV20-1 CSARDGRVSWNYGYTF TGCAGTGCTAGAGATGGCAGGGTGTCTTGGAACTATGGCTACACCTTC
TRBD1 TRBJ1-5 few TRBV7-9 CASMKQGGYSNQPQHF TGTGCCAGCATGAAACAGGGGGGTTATAGCAATCAGCCCCAGCATTTT
TRBD1 TRBJ2-1 - TRBV2 CASSVDRAGNEQFF TGTGCCAGCAGTGTGGACAGGGCGGGCAATGAGCAGTTCTTC
- TRBJ2-2 few TRBV10-1 CASQGQSNTGELFF TGCGCCAGCCAAGGACAGTCTAACACCGGGGAGCTGTTTTTT
- TRBJ2-3 many TRBV25-1 CASSEAETSTDTQYF TGTGCCAGCAGTGAGGCAGAGACTAGCACAGATACGCAGTATTTT
- TRBJ2-7 few TRBV2 CASSEGAGVYEQYF TGTGCCAGCAGTGAAGGGGCAGGGGTCTACGAGCAGTACTTC
- TRBJ1-5 - TRBV19 CASSIAPKGSQPQHF TGTGCCAGTAGTATAGCCCCGAAGGGATCGCAGCCCCAGCATTTT
- TRBJ1-2 many TRBV2 CASRASYGYTF TGTGCCAGCAGGGCTTCGTATGGCTACACCTTC
- TRBJ1-1 few TRBV4-3 CASSHLVAGWVNTEAFF TGCGCCAGCAGCCATTTGGTAGCAGGCTGGGTGAACACTGAAGCTTTCTTT
TRBD1 TRBJ1-1 many TRBV2 CASSDDTTGMNTEAFF TGTGCCAGCAGTGACGATACGACAGGGATGAACACTGAAGCTTTCTTT
- TRBJ2-5 many TRBV2 CATTARHKETQYF TGTGCCACCACGGCCCGGCATAAAGAGACCCAGTACTTC
TRBD2 TRBJ2-7 many TRBV10-3 CASSFPGTSGGYSYEQYF TGTGCCAGCAGTTTCCCCGGGACTAGCGGGGGCTACTCCTACGAGCAGTACTTC
- TRBJ2-7 - TRBV5-4 CASSPLRAEAYEQYF TGTGCCAGCAGCCCGCTCCGAGCGGAGGCCTACGAGCAGTACTTC
TRBD1 TRBJ1-1 - TRBV12-3/TRBV12-4 CASTRPGGSTEAFF TGTGCCAGCACCCGGCCAGGGGGCAGCACTGAAGCTTTCTTT
TRBD1 TRBJ2-1 - TRBV9 CASSFITGADNEQFF TGTGCCAGCAGCTTTATCACAGGGGCGGACAATGAGCAGTTCTTC
- TRBJ2-2 - TRBV7-9 CASRPSPRGWEGTGELFF TGTGCCAGCAGACCCTCCCCGAGGGGGTGGGAGGGCACCGGGGAGCTGTTTTTT
- TRBJ1-1 few TRBV25-1 CASSPTTANTEAFF TGTGCCAGCAGTCCCACGACAGCAAACACTGAAGCTTTCTTT
- TRBJ1-2 few TRBV5-4 CASRDQGTSSSTF TGTGCCAGCAGGGACCAAGGGACGTCTTCTTCCACCTTC
- TRBJ2-2 - TRBV25-1 CASSLMRQNTGELFF TGTGCCAGCAGTTTAATGAGACAGAACACCGGGGAGCTGTTTTTT
- TRBJ2-5 - TRBV19 CASSIGGTVQETQYF TGTGCCAGTAGTATTGGAGGGACGGTACAAGAGACCCAGTACTTC
TRBD1 TRBJ1-1 many TRBV11-2 CASSQTTGSAEAFF TGTGCCAGCAGCCAAACGACAGGGAGTGCTGAAGCTTTCTTT
- TRBJ1-5 few TRBV4-3 CASSQRAGVSNQPQHF TGCGCCAGCAGCCAACGGGCAGGGGTTAGCAATCAGCCCCAGCATTTT
TRBD1 TRBJ2-2 many TRBV7-2 CASLGAGGAGGELFF TGTGCCAGCCTCGGGGCAGGGGGCGCCGGCGGGGAGCTGTTTTTT
TRBD1 TRBJ1-1 few TRBV10-3 CASNEDRGYEAFF TGTGCCAGCAATGAGGACAGGGGGTATGAAGCTTTCTTT
- TRBJ1-2 - TRBV15 CATSRGTVKDGYTF TGTGCCACCAGCAGAGGGACAGTCAAAGATGGCTACACCTTC
- TRBJ2-7 many TRBV2 CASSESRRSSYEQYF TGTGCCAGCAGTGAATCCCGCAGGAGCTCCTACGAGCAGTACTTC
TRBD1 TRBJ1-5 - TRBV24-1 CATATTDRVGETQHF TGTGCCACCGCAACAACAGACAGGGTTGGAGAGACCCAGCATTTT
- TRBJ2-3 once TRBV29-1 CSVELPRGSTDTQYF TGCAGCGTTGAGTTACCCAGGGGAAGCACAGATACGCAGTATTTT
- TRBJ2-6 many TRBV5-6 CASSEGTGANVLTF TGTGCCAGCAGCGAGGGGACCGGGGCCAACGTCCTGACTTTC
- TRBJ2-7 once TRBV9 CASSVGIDLSYEQYF TGTGCCAGCAGCGTAGGAATAGACCTCTCCTACGAGCAGTACTTC
TRBD2 TRBJ2-2 - TRBV25-1 CASSATSVNAGELFF TGTGCCAGCAGCGCCACTAGCGTCAACGCCGGGGAGCTGTTTTTT
- TRBJ1-1 - TRBV7-9 CASSLVGPYTEAFF TGTGCCAGCAGCTTAGTAGGGCCTTACACTGAAGCTTTCTTT
TRBD1 TRBJ2-7 many TRBV15 CATSRTAWDREYEQYF TGTGCCACCAGCCGAACTGCTTGGGACAGGGAATACGAGCAGTACTTC
- TRBJ2-4 - TRBV29-1 CSVGAVRAKNIQYF TGCAGCGTTGGTGCGGTTCGAGCCAAAAACATTCAGTACTTC
- TRBJ1-4 - TRBV25-1 CASSPGEATNEKLFF TGTGCCAGCAGTCCCGGCGAGGCAACTAATGAAAAACTGTTTTTT
- TRBJ2-2 many TRBV9 CASSVGSVGTGELFF TGTGCCAGCAGCGTAGGTAGCGTCGGGACCGGGGAGCTGTTTTTT
- TRBJ1-5 - TRBV5-6 CASSQDRGAGQPQHF TGTGCCAGCAGCCAAGACCGGGGCGCGGGTCAGCCCCAGCATTTT